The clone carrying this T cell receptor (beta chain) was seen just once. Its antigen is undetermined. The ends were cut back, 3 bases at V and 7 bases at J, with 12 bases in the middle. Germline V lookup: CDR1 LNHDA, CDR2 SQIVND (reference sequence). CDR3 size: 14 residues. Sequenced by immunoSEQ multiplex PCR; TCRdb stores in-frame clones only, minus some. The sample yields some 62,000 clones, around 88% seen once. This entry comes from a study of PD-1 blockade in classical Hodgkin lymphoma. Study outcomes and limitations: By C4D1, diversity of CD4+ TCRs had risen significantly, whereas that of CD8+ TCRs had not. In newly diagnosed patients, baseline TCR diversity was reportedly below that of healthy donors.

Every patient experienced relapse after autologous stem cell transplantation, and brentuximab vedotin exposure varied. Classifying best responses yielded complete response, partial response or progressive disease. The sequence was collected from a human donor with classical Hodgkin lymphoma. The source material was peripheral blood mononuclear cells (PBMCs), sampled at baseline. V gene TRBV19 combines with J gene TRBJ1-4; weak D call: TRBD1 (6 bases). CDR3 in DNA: TGTGCCAGTAGTATCCGGAGACAGGCTGAAAAACTGTTTTTT. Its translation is CASSIRRQAEKLFF.